This T cell receptor (beta chain) was profiled in a study of T cells after posttransplantation cyclophosphamide. The CDR3 spans 15 residues. Trimming cost V 1 base and J 6 bases; bases outside gene matches: 4. The V gene's germline CDR1 is KGHSH and CDR2 LQKENI. Study outcomes and limitations: Later post-transplant blood repertoires were often dominated by donor CD8+ memory clones.

Assay used: immunoSEQ multiplex PCR; TCRdb lists only in-frame clones, some missing. The sample shows 45,000 to 65,000 clones, around 84% of them seen only once. As concerns this clone: No antigen is known for it.

This clonotype was obtained from a man aged 25-45 years with a blood cancer, CMV-positive, and with a related stem cell donor. The source material was PBMCs. This chain uses TRBV18 with TRBJ2-1; 9 nucleotides match TRBD2. Here the CDR3 reads CASSPRSGRPNEQFF. The DNA for the CDR3 is TGTGCCAGCTCACCACGAAGCGGGAGGCCCAATGAGCAGTTCTTC.